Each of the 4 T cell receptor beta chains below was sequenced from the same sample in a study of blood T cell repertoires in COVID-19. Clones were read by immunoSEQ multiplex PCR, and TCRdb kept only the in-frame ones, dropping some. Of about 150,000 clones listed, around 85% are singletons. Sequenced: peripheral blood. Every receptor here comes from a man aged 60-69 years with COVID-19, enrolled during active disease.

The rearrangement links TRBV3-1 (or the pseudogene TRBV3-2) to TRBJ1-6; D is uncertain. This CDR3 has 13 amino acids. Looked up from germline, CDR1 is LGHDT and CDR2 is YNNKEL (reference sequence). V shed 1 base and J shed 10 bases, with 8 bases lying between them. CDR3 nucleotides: TGTGCCAGCAGCCAAGGGTCGGGGTCACCCCTCCACTTT. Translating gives CASSQGSGSPLHF.

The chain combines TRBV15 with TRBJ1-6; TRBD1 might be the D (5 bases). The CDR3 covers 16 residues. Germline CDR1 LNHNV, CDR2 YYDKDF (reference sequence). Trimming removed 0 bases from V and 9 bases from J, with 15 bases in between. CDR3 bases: TGTGCCACCAGCAGAGACAGGCTCCAGGGAGGTTCACCCCTCCACTTT. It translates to CATSRDRLQGGSPLHF. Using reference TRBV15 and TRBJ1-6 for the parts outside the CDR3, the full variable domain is DAMVIQNPRYQVTQFGKPVTLSCSQTLNHNVMYWYQQKSSQAPKLLFHYYDKDFNNEADTPDNFQSRRPNTSFCFLDIRSPGLGDTAMYLCATSRDRLQGGSPLHFGNGTRLTVT.

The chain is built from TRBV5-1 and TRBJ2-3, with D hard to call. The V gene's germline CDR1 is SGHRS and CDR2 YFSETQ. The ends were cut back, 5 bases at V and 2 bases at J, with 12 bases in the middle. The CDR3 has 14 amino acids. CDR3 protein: CASSSDWITDTQYF. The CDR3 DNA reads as TGCGCCAGCAGTTCCGACTGGATCACAGATACGCAGTATTTT.

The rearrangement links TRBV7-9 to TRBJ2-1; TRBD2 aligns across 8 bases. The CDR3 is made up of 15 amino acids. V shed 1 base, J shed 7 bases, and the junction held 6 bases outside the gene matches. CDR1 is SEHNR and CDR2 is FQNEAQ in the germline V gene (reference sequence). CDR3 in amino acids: CASSLVSLAANEQFF. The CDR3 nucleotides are TGTGCCAGCAGCTTAGTATCACTAGCGGCAAATGAGCAGTTCTTC. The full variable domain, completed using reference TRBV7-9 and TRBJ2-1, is DTGVSQNPRHKITKRGQNVTFRCDPISEHNRLYWYRQTLGQGPEFLTYFQNEAQLEKSRLLSDRFSAERPKGSFSTLEIQRTEQGDSAMYLCASSLVSLAANEQFFGPGTRLTVL.